The clone carrying this T cell receptor beta chain came up many times. Its target is not known. CDR1 is SGHTA, CDR2 FQGNSA, per germline. The CDR3 length is 16 residues. The J segment lost 4 bases and the V segment lost 6 bases, leaving 9 bases of the junction unmatched. This specimen belongs to a study of molecular identifiers for immune sequencing clone quantification. Study conclusions and caveats: Jurkat TCR RNA spiked in from one cell reportedly remained identifiable amid about a million naive cells.

The bulk TCR libraries were made with methods described before and with listed TCR primers. TCRdb called the PCR reads again in MiXCR, with one record for every CDR3 protein. The sample has 45,000 to 65,000 distinct CDR3 sequences; approximately 26% are singletons. This TCR was recovered from a human donor in good health. Some libraries in this study had Jurkat cell RNA spiked in. Material: naive CD8+ T cells from blood, with Jurkat cell RNA spiked in. Specified subset: FACS-sorted CD8+CD4-CCR7+CD45RA+ naive T cells. The chain couples TRBV7-2 to TRBJ2-7, with 13 bases aligning to TRBD2. CDR3 protein: CASSSQWTSGSYEQYF. The CDR3 DNA sequence: TGTGCCAGCAGTTCGCAGTGGACTAGCGGGAGTTACGAGCAGTACTTC.